The 16 T cell receptor beta chains in this list originate from one sample, sequenced in a study of T cell repertoires in cytomegalovirus infection. No antigen has been assigned to these receptors. MiXCR, applied by TCRdb to the reads, yields one record per CDR3 protein. The data show 150,000 or so distinct CDR3 sequences, about a fifth seen once. This sample comprised CD8+ T cells from cultured PBMCs, obtained from culture after CMV antigen stimulation. Receptor source: a human donor in good health (CMV status not recorded). Some clones in this sample may be carry-over from other donors' samples.

This clonotype was counted at least ten times. The chain is built from TRBV28 and TRBJ1-5, with 7 positions matching TRBD1. The CDR3 is made up of 17 amino acids. Germline CDR1 MDHEN, CDR2 SYDVKM. Trimming took 0 bases from V and 0 from J; bases not matched to a gene: 5. The CDR3 here is CASSLWTGFGSNQPQHF. The CDR3 nucleotides are TGTGCCAGCAGTTTATGGACAGGGTTCGGTAGCAATCAGCCCCAGCATTTT.

The table lists this clonotype with many counts. V gene TRBV20-1 combines with J gene TRBJ2-1; D remains ambiguous. Germline V gives CDR1 DFQATT, CDR2 SNEGSKA (reference sequence). The V end was cut by 1 base, the J end by 4 bases, with 14 bases between. The length of the CDR3 is 15 residues. The chain's CDR3 is CSARGARNTYNEQFF. CDR3 sequence (DNA): TGCAGTGCTAGAGGAGCCAGGAATACTTACAATGAGCAGTTCTTC.

The chain joins TRBV6-2 or TRBV6-3 to TRBJ2-1; 11 bases line up with TRBD2. The CDR3 runs 19 residues. Germline CDR1 is MNHEY and CDR2 is SVGEGT. J was trimmed by 1 base and V by 0 bases; bases with no gene match: 8. The CDR3 reads CASSYSRLAGGSSYNEQFF. The DNA for the CDR3 is TGTGCCAGCAGTTACTCGAGGCTAGCGGGGGGTTCTTCCTACAATGAGCAGTTCTTC.

The gene calls are TRBV11-2 and TRBJ2-1, with D perhaps matching TRBD2 (7 bases). CDR1 is SGHAT, CDR2 FQNNGV, per germline. The V end was cut by 1 base, the J end by 7 bases, with 11 bases between. The CDR3 runs 14 residues. CDR3 nucleotides: TGTGCCAGCAGCTTAGTGGGGGGGCCAAATGAGCAGTTCTTC. Translating it yields CASSLVGGPNEQFF.

The chain links TRBV6-1 to TRBJ1-1; TRBD1 matches at 7 bases. This CDR3 contains 16 residues. V lost 4 bases and J lost 0; bases outside the gene matches: 8. Germline assignment: CDR1 MNHNS and CDR2 SASEGT. CDR3 in DNA: TGTGCCAGCAGTGCTAGGACAGGTTTCATGAACACTGAAGCTTTCTTT. The encoded protein is CASSARTGFMNTEAFF.

V usage is TRBV20-1 and J usage is TRBJ2-7; no firm D call. The CDR3 contains 13 residues. Germline V gene lookup returns CDR1 DFQATT and CDR2 SNEGSKA (reference sequence). V gave up 0 bases and J gave up 3 bases, with 9 bases separating them. CDR3 bases: TGCAGTGCTAGAGATCTGGGTTACTACGAGCAGTACTTC. This encodes CSARDLGYYEQYF.

The chain links TRBV20-1 to TRBJ2-7; 7 nucleotides agree with TRBD1. The CDR3 is made up of 14 amino acids. Germline values: CDR1 DFQATT, CDR2 SNEGSKA (reference sequence). J was trimmed by 3 bases and V by 0 bases; bases with no gene match: 5. The CDR3 loop reads CSARDGSGGYEQYF. The CDR3 DNA follows: TGCAGTGCTAGAGATGGATCAGGGGGCTACGAGCAGTACTTC.

The chain is built from TRBV7-2 and TRBJ1-2; 10 bases line up with TRBD1. Germline-derived CDR1 and CDR2 are SGHTA and FQGNSA. CDR3 length: 18 amino acids. V lost 5 bases and J lost 8; bases outside the gene matches: 20. Here the CDR3 DNA reads TGTGCCAGCAGCCCGACCGGGACAGGGGTTCGGGGTAGGCACGGCTACACCTTC. Protein product: CASSPTGTGVRGRHGYTF.

The CDR3 DNA is TGTGCCAGCAGCTTAGTTCATGGAACCACCGGGACCCAGTACTTC. Amino acids: CASSLVHGTTGTQYF. The chain recombines TRBV7-9 with TRBJ2-5; D remains ambiguous. The CDR3 totals 15 residues. CDR1 and CDR2 from the germline V gene are SEHNR and FQNEAQ (reference sequence). The V end lost 1 base, the J end lost 7 bases, and 16 bases lay between the germline ends. Supplemented by reference TRBV7-9 and TRBJ2-5, the full variable domain reads DTGVSQNPRHKITKRGQNVTFRCDPISEHNRLYWYRQTLGQGPEFLTYFQNEAQLEKSRLLSDRFSAERPKGSFSTLEIQRTEQGDSAMYLCASSLVHGTTGTQYFGPGTRLLVL.

CDR3 sequence reads: CASSPGLAGVSYNEQFF. The DNA for the CDR3 is TGTGCCAGCAGTCCTGGACTAGCGGGGGTGTCCTACAATGAGCAGTTCTTC. The chain joins TRBV27 to TRBJ2-1, with 13 bases matching TRBD2. Germline V gene data show CDR1 as MNHEY and CDR2 as SMNVEV (reference sequence). The ends lost 5 bases at V and 1 base at J; junction bases unmatched: 5. The length of the CDR3 is 17 residues.

The chain is built from TRBV6-5 and TRBJ2-1; 11 bases are shared with TRBD1. The CDR3 length is 15 residues. Germline V gene lookup returns CDR1 MNHEY and CDR2 SVGAGI. J gave up 4 bases and V 5 bases, and 4 bases lay outside the gene matches. This chain's CDR3 is CASSPRDRGYNEQFF. The CDR3 DNA is TGTGCCAGCAGTCCGCGGGACAGGGGGTACAATGAGCAGTTCTTC.

This clonotype has ten or more counts. This sequence joins TRBV7-9 and TRBJ1-2; D unresolved. In germline, CDR1 is SEHNR, CDR2 FQNEAQ (reference sequence). The CDR3 is made up of 11 amino acids. V was clipped by 5 bases and J by 4 bases, with 5 bases between them. The CDR3, as DNA: TGTGCCAGCAGCCGCGGCTATGGCTACACCTTC. This translates into CASSRGYGYTF.

The rearrangement links TRBV12-3 or TRBV12-4 to TRBJ2-3, with TRBD1 matching 9 bases. The V segment lost 6 bases and the J segment 2 bases; nucleotides outside the gene matches: 6. The CDR3 covers 15 residues. CDR3 amino acids: CASSTTGGITDTQYF. In nucleotides, the CDR3 is TGTGCCAGCAGCACAACAGGGGGCATCACAGATACGCAGTATTTT.

The chain is built from TRBV6-5 and TRBJ2-7; D perhaps matches TRBD1 (6 bases). The CDR3 covers 13 residues. Trimming stripped 6 bases from V and 3 bases from J, with 12 bases between. Germline CDR1 reads MNHEY; CDR2 reads SVGAGI. DNA of the CDR3: TGTGCCAGCAGGGCCTCGGACAGCTACGAGCAGTACTTC. Translated, it gives CASRASDSYEQYF.

This clonotype has only a few counts. CDR3 nucleotide sequence: TGTGCCAGCAGTTACTCGACAGCGGGGGTGACAGATACGCAGTATTTT. It codes for CASSYSTAGVTDTQYF. The genes are TRBV6-5 and TRBJ2-3, with TRBD2 matching 8 bases. From germline, CDR1 is MNHEY and CDR2 SVGAGI. The CDR3 loop spans 16 amino acids. Losses at the gene ends were 0 bases for V and 3 bases for J; bases not matched to a gene: 5.

This clonotype was recorded a few times. The chain is built from TRBV7-8 and TRBJ1-5; no reliable D call. The ends were cut back, 5 bases at V and 0 bases at J, with 14 bases in the middle. The CDR3 loop spans 16 amino acids. Germline V CDR1 and CDR2: SGHVS, FQNEAQ. In DNA, the CDR3 is TGTGCCAGCAGCCTGTTCGTTCGAAATAGCAATCAGCCCCAGCATTTT. It encodes CASSLFVRNSNQPQHF.